The rows below give T cell receptor beta chains drawn from one sample of a study of OX40 agonist ivuxolimab in advanced cancers. This table comes from immunoSEQ multiplex PCR, and its TCRdb copy is limited to in-frame clones, with some not included. The sample holds 53,000 or so clones, roughly 79% seen once. Sequenced here: CD4+ or CD8+ T cells sorted from blood, sampled in a trial of the OX40 agonist ivuxolimab. These receptors came from an adult with an advanced solid tumor such as melanoma, head and neck, liver or kidney cancer. Both conserved end residues are trimmed from each CDR3. D genes are given only for firm matches.

cdr3_length d_call v_call cdr3_aa
14 . TRBV7-3 ASSLRRDTRGTPEY
12 TRBD1 TRBV18 ASSPPRGDTEAF
11 TRBD2 TRBV2 ASRTSGPETQY
12 . TRBV18 ASSPPREPYEQY
15 . TRBV11-2 ASSRAGRTDSGNTIY
16 TRBD1 TRBV23-1 ASVPGGYNPYFQETQY
17 . TRBV28 ASSSLWAQTRWSNEKLF
11 . TRBV30 AWMGFWNYEQY
11 . TRBV28 ASRGQTFQPQH
10 . TRBV10-2 ASNDRSYGYT
14 TRBD1 TRBV5-1 ASSKGSGTGTGELF
14 TRBD1 TRBV7-9 ASSLAMGTGTQPQH
13 . TRBV7-2 ASSLDGGYRNEQF
15 TRBD1 TRBV5-1 ASSPSGTGGLNTEAF
12 . TRBV9 ASSLAGLKEPQH
13 TRBD2 TRBV5-6 ASSLAGGAGKTQY
11 . TRBV29-1 SVPSQRNTEAF
13 . TRBV2 ASSERQALNTEAF
13 . TRBV18 ASPGRGGLNTEAF
13 TRBD2 TRBV19 ASSIEGRGYNEQF
14 TRBD1 TRBV7-7 ASSPPFRDRDQPQH
13 TRBD1 TRBV6-5 ASSYGGQGTYGYT
10 . TRBV7-9 ASSPTSYEQY
12 . TRBV7-2 ASSQGQNTGELF
11 . TRBV7-2 ASSSPRSRSYT
15 TRBD2 TRBV4-1 ASSQGSGLAGELEQF
12 . TRBV15 ATSRERRSYEQY
12 . TRBV18 ASSQGTYNQPQH
12 TRBD1 TRBV11-2 ASSNDRGPYEQY
11 TRBD1 TRBV5-8 ASGQVSGNTIY
13 . TRBV7-8 ASSPNPSNTGELF
12 . TRBV10-3 AIRTRDGSYEQY
11 TRBD1 TRBV7-6 ASSLSGTDEQY
10 . TRBV28 ASGRINQPQH
14 TRBD1 TRBV4-3 ASSDRGPNYNSPLH
12 TRBD1 TRBV5-4 ASSPGQGYTEAF